The 6 T cell receptor beta chains presented below share a single source sample, sequenced in a study of T cells in Graves' hyperthyroidism and ophthalmopathy. Regions amplified from RNA transcripts were the TCR beta CDR3 regions. TCR CDR3 underwent first-round RT-PCR with the HTBI primer set. Each CDR3 protein is one row after TCRdb ran MiXCR on the multiplex PCR reads. Of 250,000 to 300,000 distinct CDR3 sequences in the sample, around a fifth were seen once. Sequences were obtained from blood. The receptors here all came from a man aged 50-60 years with Graves' ophthalmopathy.

This clonotype showed up many times. The CDR3 protein is CASSLQGARTEAFF. CDR3 DNA sequence: TGTGCCAGCAGTCTTCAGGGTGCTCGGACTGAAGCTTTCTTT. The rearrangement links TRBV2 to TRBJ1-1; TRBD1 might be the D (5 bases). This CDR3 is built from 14 residues. CDR1 is SNHLY, CDR2 FYNNEI, per germline. V gave up 5 bases and J gave up 5 bases, with 15 bases separating them.

This clonotype has at least ten counts. V gene TRBV6-1 combines with J gene TRBJ1-5; D might be TRBD1 (5 bases). The CDR3 has 14 residues. V lost 4 bases and J 5 bases, leaving 12 bases between the germline ends. CDR1 and CDR2 from the germline V gene are MNHNS and SASEGT. CDR3 in amino acids: CASSAIQGYQPQHF. CDR3 bases: TGTGCCAGCAGTGCTATTCAGGGCTATCAGCCCCAGCATTTT.

This clonotype was seen ten or more times. The chain carries TRBV5-6 and TRBJ1-5; D remains ambiguous. The CDR3 totals 15 residues. V was cut by 4 bases and J by 2 bases, with 13 bases left in between. Germline CDR1 is SGHDT and CDR2 is YYEEEE. The CDR3 DNA follows: TGTGCCAGCAGCCATGGTGGGTGGGGCAATCAGCCCCAGCATTTT. Translation: CASSHGGWGNQPQHF.

In its sample, this clonotype was seen a few times. The V call is TRBV20-1, the J call TRBJ2-6; D may be TRBD1 (6 bases). Trimming pared 5 bases from V and 4 bases from J, leaving 12 bases between. Germline loops: CDR1 DFQATT, CDR2 SNEGSKA (reference sequence). This CDR3 is 14 amino acids long. The CDR3 region is CSAVTGFGANVLTF. The CDR3 DNA reads as TGCAGTGCTGTAACAGGGTTCGGGGCCAACGTCCTGACTTTC.

At least ten counts were recorded for this clonotype. This chain uses TRBV18 with TRBJ1-2, with D hard to call. Germline V gives CDR1 KGHSH, CDR2 LQKENI. Trimming pared 5 bases from V and 2 bases from J, leaving 12 bases between. The CDR3 totals 14 residues. The CDR3 DNA reads as TGTGCCAGCTCATCATCACCGTCAAACTATGGCTACACCTTC. Translation gives CASSSSPSNYGYTF.

This chain links TRBV5-1 with TRBJ2-7, with 7 bases identical to TRBD1. J gave up 9 bases and V 0 bases, and 3 bases lay outside the gene matches. Germline CDR1 SGHRS, CDR2 YFSETQ. This CDR3 region has 12 residues. The CDR3 loop is CASSLDRGGQYF. In DNA, the CDR3 is TGCGCCAGCAGCTTGGACAGGGGTGGGCAGTACTTC. Complete variable domain (other parts from reference TRBV5-1 and TRBJ2-7): KAGVTQTPRYLIKTRGQQVTLSCSPISGHRSVSWYQQTPGQGLQFLFEYFSETQRNKGNFPGRFSGRQFSNSRSEMNVSTLELGDSALYLCASSLDRGGQYFGPGTRLTVT.